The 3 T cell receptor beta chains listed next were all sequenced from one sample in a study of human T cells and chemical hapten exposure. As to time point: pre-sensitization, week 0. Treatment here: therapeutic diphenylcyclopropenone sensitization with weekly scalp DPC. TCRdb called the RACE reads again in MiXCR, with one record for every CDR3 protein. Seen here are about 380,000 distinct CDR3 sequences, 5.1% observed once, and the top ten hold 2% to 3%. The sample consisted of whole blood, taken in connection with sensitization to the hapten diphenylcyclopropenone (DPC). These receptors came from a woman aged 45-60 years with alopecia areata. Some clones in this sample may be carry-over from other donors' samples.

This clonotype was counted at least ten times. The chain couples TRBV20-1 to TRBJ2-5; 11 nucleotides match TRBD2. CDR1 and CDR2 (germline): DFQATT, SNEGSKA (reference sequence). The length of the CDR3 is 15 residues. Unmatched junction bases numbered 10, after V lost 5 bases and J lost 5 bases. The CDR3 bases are TGCAGTGCTTCTCCTTTAGCGGGGGGGCCGGAGACCCAGTACTTC. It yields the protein CSASPLAGGPETQYF.

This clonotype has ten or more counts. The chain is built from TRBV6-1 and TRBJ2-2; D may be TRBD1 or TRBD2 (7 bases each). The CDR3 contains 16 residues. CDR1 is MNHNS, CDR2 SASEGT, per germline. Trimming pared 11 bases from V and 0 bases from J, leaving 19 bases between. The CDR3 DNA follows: TGTGCCGGTCGGGGGAGGGGGCCCGCGAACACCGGGGAGCTGTTTTTT. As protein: CAGRGRGPANTGELFF.

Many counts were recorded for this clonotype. CDR3 sequence (DNA): TGCGCCAGCAGCACTTACAGTAATGAGCAGTTCTTC. It codes for CASSTYSNEQFF. V usage is TRBV5-1 and J usage is TRBJ2-1; D unresolved. V was trimmed by 4 bases and J by 7 bases, leaving 9 bases between them. CDR3 size: 12 residues. The germline V gene has CDR1 SGHRS and CDR2 YFSETQ.